This T cell receptor (beta chain) originates from a study of T cell responses to AZD1222 COVID-19 vaccine. About the study: Pooling covered second doses at about 4 or about 12 weeks.

Profiled with immunoSEQ multiplex PCR; TCRdb holds only in-frame clones, not every one. The sample includes 110,000 to 150,000 clones, roughly nine tenths of them seen just once. This clone was picked up a small number of times. This CDR3 has 12 residues. CDR1 is GTSNPN, CDR2 SVGIG, per germline (reference sequence). V was pared by 0 bases and J by 11 bases, with 2 bases of the junction left unmatched. The receptor comes from an adult in good health. Specimen: peripheral blood, collected on day 0 of AZD1222 vaccination. V and J are TRBV30 and TRBJ1-5, with 9 bases aligning to TRBD1. CDR3 residues: CAWSVGQGAQHF. CDR3 sequence (DNA): TGTGCCTGGAGTGTGGGACAGGGAGCCCAGCATTTT.